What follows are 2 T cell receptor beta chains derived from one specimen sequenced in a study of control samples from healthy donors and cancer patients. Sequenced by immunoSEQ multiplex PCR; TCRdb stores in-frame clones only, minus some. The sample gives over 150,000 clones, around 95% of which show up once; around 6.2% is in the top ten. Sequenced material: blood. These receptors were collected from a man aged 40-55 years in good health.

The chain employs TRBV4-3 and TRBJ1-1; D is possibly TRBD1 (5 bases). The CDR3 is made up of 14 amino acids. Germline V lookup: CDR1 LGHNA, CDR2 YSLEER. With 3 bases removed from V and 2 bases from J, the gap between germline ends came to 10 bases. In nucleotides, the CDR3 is TGCGCCAGCAGCCAGCGGGGCCTAAACACTGAAGCTTTCTTT. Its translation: CASSQRGLNTEAFF.

The CDR3 loop is CASSQAGGPNEKLFF. The CDR3, as DNA: TGTGCCAGCAGCCAGGCAGGGGGCCCAAATGAAAAACTGTTTTTT. The chain links TRBV3-1 (or the pseudogene TRBV3-2) to TRBJ1-4; 8 positions agree with TRBD1. The CDR3 totals 15 residues. The V gene end was trimmed by 3 bases and the J gene end by 5 bases; junction bases not matched to a gene: 5. The germline CDR1 and CDR2 sequences are LGHDT and YNNKEL (reference sequence).